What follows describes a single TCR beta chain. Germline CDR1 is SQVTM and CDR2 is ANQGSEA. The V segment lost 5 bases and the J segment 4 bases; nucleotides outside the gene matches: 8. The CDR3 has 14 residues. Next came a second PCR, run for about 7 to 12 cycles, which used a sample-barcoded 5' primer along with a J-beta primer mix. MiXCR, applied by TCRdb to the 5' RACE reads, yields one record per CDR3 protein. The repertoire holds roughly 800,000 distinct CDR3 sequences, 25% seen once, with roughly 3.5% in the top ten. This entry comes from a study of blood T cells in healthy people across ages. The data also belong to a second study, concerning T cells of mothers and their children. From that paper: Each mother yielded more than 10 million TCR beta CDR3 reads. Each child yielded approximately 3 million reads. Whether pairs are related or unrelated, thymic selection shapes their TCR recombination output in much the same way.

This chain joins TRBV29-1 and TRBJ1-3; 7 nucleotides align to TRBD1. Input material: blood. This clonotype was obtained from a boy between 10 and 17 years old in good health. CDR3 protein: CSVTETGKGNTIYF. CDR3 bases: TGCAGCGTTACCGAGACAGGGAAAGGAAACACCATATATTTT.